The 27 T cell receptor beta chains presented below share a single source sample, sequenced in a study of T cell responses to AZD1222 COVID-19 vaccine. The method was immunoSEQ multiplex PCR; TCRdb's version includes in-frame clones alone and lacks a portion of them. The sample has tens of thousands of clones, 85% to 95% seen once. This specimen consisted of peripheral blood, obtained on day 0 of AZD1222 vaccination. The source of these receptors is an adult in good health.

This chain uses TRBV5-4 with TRBJ2-2; 9 bases are a match to TRBD1. From germline, CDR1 is SGHNT and CDR2 YYREEE (reference sequence). The CDR3 length is 17 residues. The J segment lost 2 bases and the V segment lost 7 bases, leaving 12 bases of the junction unmatched. CDR3 sequence (DNA): TGTGCCAGCTCCGCCGGGACAGGGCGTTCAAACACCGGGGAGCTGTTTTTT. This sequence encodes CASSAGTGRSNTGELFF.

This chain connects TRBV7-2 to TRBJ1-4; 7 bases line up with TRBD1. Unmatched junction bases numbered 4, after V lost 2 bases and J lost 7 bases. The CDR3 totals 14 residues. Germline V CDR1 and CDR2: SGHTA, FQGNSA. The CDR3: CASSLNRGGEKLFF. Written as DNA, the CDR3 is TGTGCCAGCAGCTTAAACAGGGGAGGTGAAAAACTGTTTTTT.

This clone was counted a single time. This chain uses TRBV11-2 with TRBJ1-1; TRBD1 might be the D (5 bases). Trimming stripped 6 bases from V and 4 bases from J, with 15 bases between. Germline CDR1 is SGHAT and CDR2 is FQNNGV. The CDR3 sequence is 14 residues long. DNA for the CDR3: TGTGCCAGCAGAACCTCCGGGGGGAGCACTGAAGCTTTCTTT. It codes for CASRTSGGSTEAFF. Full variable domain (outside the CDR3, taken from reference TRBV11-2 and TRBJ1-1): EAGVAQSPRYKIIEKRQSVAFWCNPISGHATLYWYQQILGQGPKLLIQFQNNGVVDDSQLPKDRFSAERLKGVDSTLKIQPAKLEDSAVYLCASRTSGGSTEAFFGQGTRLTVV.

The V and J genes are TRBV28 and TRBJ1-5; no firm D call. This CDR3 spans 13 amino acids. Germline values: CDR1 MDHEN, CDR2 SYDVKM. V lost 5 bases to trimming and J lost 5 bases, with 10 bases between them. The CDR3 reads CASSRTAYQPQHF. The CDR3 DNA sequence: TGTGCCAGCAGTCGGACGGCCTATCAGCCCCAGCATTTT.

The chain couples TRBV18 to TRBJ1-3; D unresolved. Germline CDR1 is KGHSH and CDR2 is LQKENI. Trimming cost V 1 base and J 0 bases, with 10 bases left between them. The CDR3 consists of 16 residues. The CDR3 DNA is TGTGCCAGCTCACCACAGAGTTTGGGCTCTGGAAACACCATATATTTT. Translation gives CASSPQSLGSGNTIYF.

This chain uses TRBV3-1 (or the pseudogene TRBV3-2) with TRBJ2-2, with 8 bases matching TRBD1. The germline CDR1 and CDR2 sequences are LGHDT and YNNKEL (reference sequence). The CDR3 is 16 amino acids. After removal of 5 bases from V and 0 bases from J, the junction contained 5 bases not matched to a gene. The CDR3 region has the DNA TGTGCCAGCAGCGCGACAGGGGCGACGAACACCGGGGAGCTGTTTTTT. Encoded protein: CASSATGATNTGELFF.

V is TRBV19 and J is TRBJ1-2, with a weak D call TRBD1 (6 bases). Germline V gene sequence: CDR1 LNHDA, CDR2 SQIVND (reference sequence). The CDR3 covers 13 residues. Trimming took off 9 bases at V and 8 bases at J, with 19 bases between the two ends. CDR3 in DNA: TGTGCCAGCCTAAAAGCGGGGGCGGAAGGCTACACCTTC. Protein sequence: CASLKAGAEGYTF.

J is TRBJ2-2 and V is TRBV19; weak D call: TRBD1 (6 bases). Per germline, CDR1 LNHDA and CDR2 SQIVND (reference sequence). V lost 6 bases and J 1 base, leaving 12 bases between the germline ends. CDR3 length: 15 residues. The CDR3, as DNA: TGTGCCAGTAGGATACCGGGACAGAACACCGGGGAGCTGTTTTTT. This codes for CASRIPGQNTGELFF.

The rearrangement links TRBV7-2 to TRBJ2-7; 10 nucleotides match TRBD2. V shed 1 base and J 4 bases; nucleotides not matched to a gene: 4. CDR3 length equals 15 residues. The germline V gene has CDR1 SGHTA and CDR2 FQGNSA. This chain's CDR3 is CASSLVGSGGYEQYF. CDR3 DNA sequence: TGTGCCAGCAGCTTAGTAGGTAGCGGGGGGTACGAGCAGTACTTC.

This clone appeared a single time. The V gene is TRBV12-5, the J gene TRBJ1-6, with D possibly TRBD1 on 6 matching bases. V was trimmed by 4 bases and J by 6 bases, leaving 13 bases between them. The CDR3 runs 15 residues. Germline V gene lookup returns CDR1 LGHNT and CDR2 FRNRAP. DNA of the CDR3: TGTGCTAGTGGTTGCGAGGGGGAAGGTAATTCACCCCTCCACTTT. Its translation is CASGCEGEGNSPLHF.

The chain carries TRBV19 and TRBJ2-1; D uncertain. This CDR3 has 16 amino acids. V lost 7 bases, J lost 1 base, and 17 bases lay in between. The germline V gene has CDR1 LNHDA and CDR2 SQIVND (reference sequence). The CDR3 DNA is TGTGCCAGTACCCCCCTTAGGGCCCGATCCTACAATGAGCAGTTCTTC. This translates into CASTPLRARSYNEQFF.

This clone was seen once. The same CDR3 arises from other DNA sequences in this sample as well. The chain couples TRBV6-1 to TRBJ1-5; no clear D gene. The CDR3 loop spans 13 amino acids. V was shortened by 1 base and J by 3 bases, with 4 bases between the two germline ends. The germline CDR1 and CDR2 sequences are MNHNS and SASEGT. CDR3 amino acids: CASSEGLNQPQHF. CDR3 in DNA: TGTGCCAGCAGTGAAGGCCTCAATCAGCCCCAGCATTTT.

This chain joins TRBV27 and TRBJ2-5; 8 bases are shared with TRBD1. The trim removed 7 bases at V and 5 bases at J, leaving 18 bases unmatched. Germline lookup yields CDR1 MNHEY and CDR2 SMNVEV (reference sequence). This CDR3 region has 17 residues. The CDR3 bases are TGTGCCAGCAATCATTACCCGGCAGGGGGCATGGAGGAGACCCAGTACTTC. It yields the protein CASNHYPAGGMEETQYF.

V and J are TRBV20-1 and TRBJ1-4; weak D call: TRBD1 (5 bases). Trimming took off 2 bases at V and 15 bases at J, with 13 bases between the two ends. Germline lookup yields CDR1 DFQATT and CDR2 SNEGSKA (reference sequence). This CDR3 contains 11 residues. CDR3 in amino acids: CSARFLQGLFF. The CDR3 DNA reads TGCAGTGCTAGATTTCTGCAGGGATTGTTTTTT.

The chain employs TRBV6-2 or TRBV6-3 and TRBJ2-5, with D unclear. V gave up 6 bases and J gave up 1 base, with 12 bases separating them. This CDR3 spans 14 amino acids. CDR1 and CDR2 (germline): MNHEY, SVGEGT. The CDR3 region has the DNA TGTGCCAGCAGCCTGCCCCAAATCCAAGAGACCCAGTACTTC. Translation: CASSLPQIQETQYF.

This chain links TRBV6-6 with TRBJ2-1; tentatively, D is TRBD1 (5 bases). Trimming cost V 5 bases and J 0 bases, with 17 bases left between them. The germline V gene encodes CDR1 MNHNY and CDR2 SVGAGI (reference sequence). The CDR3 runs to 17 residues. The DNA of the CDR3 is TGTGCCAGCAGTCCTCCTATGGACAAAGGCTCCTACAATGAGCAGTTCTTC. This encodes CASSPPMDKGSYNEQFF.

The chain couples TRBV27 to TRBJ1-5; tentative D call: TRBD1 (5 bases). Germline V lookup: CDR1 MNHEY, CDR2 SMNVEV (reference sequence). The CDR3 is 18 residues long. V shed 1 base and J shed 2 bases, with 18 bases lying between them. The CDR3 reads CASSLFGVYGAGNQPQHF. The CDR3, as DNA: TGTGCCAGCAGTTTATTTGGGGTATACGGGGCGGGCAATCAGCCCCAGCATTTT.

The genes are TRBV7-3 and TRBJ2-1; TRBD2 matches at 7 bases. V shed 1 base and J 7 bases; nucleotides not matched to a gene: 16. The CDR3 has 18 amino acids. The V gene's germline CDR1 is SGHTA and CDR2 FQGTGA. CDR3 amino acids: CASSLKIRMSGEGNEQFF. CDR3 nucleotide sequence: TGTGCCAGCAGCTTAAAAATAAGAATGAGCGGGGAGGGGAATGAGCAGTTCTTC.

V and J are TRBV19 and TRBJ2-5; D is ambiguous. Trimming took off 5 bases at V and 2 bases at J, with 12 bases between the two ends. The germline gives CDR1 LNHDA, CDR2 SQIVND (reference sequence). The CDR3 has 14 residues. CDR3 in DNA: TGTGCCAGTAGTTCCTACATAAGTCAAGAGACCCAGTACTTC. Protein: CASSSYISQETQYF.

The genes are TRBV2 and TRBJ1-2; the D gene is possibly TRBD1 (5 bases). The germline V gene encodes CDR1 SNHLY and CDR2 FYNNEI. This CDR3 has 14 residues. V was pared by 4 bases and J by 1 base, with 10 bases between. The DNA of the CDR3 is TGTGCCAGCAGTGGACAGCCATATAACTATGGCTACACCTTC. It translates to CASSGQPYNYGYTF.

This chain joins TRBV7-3 and TRBJ1-1; no reliable D call. The CDR3 consists of 15 residues. V gave up 1 base and J gave up 4 bases, with 13 bases separating them. Germline CDR1 is SGHTA and CDR2 is FQGTGA. CDR3 in DNA: TGTGCCAGCAGCTTAATGGTTGGGGAGGTCACTGAAGCTTTCTTT. It encodes CASSLMVGEVTEAFF.

The chain recombines TRBV28 with TRBJ2-1, with 12 bases identical to TRBD2. Per the germline V gene, CDR1 is MDHEN and CDR2 is SYDVKM. The CDR3 spans 15 residues. V gave up 4 bases and J gave up 7 bases; unmatched junction bases: 5. The CDR3 loop is CASSSPSGGGNEQFF. The DNA of the CDR3 is TGTGCCAGCAGTTCTCCTAGCGGGGGGGGAAATGAGCAGTTCTTC.

The genes are TRBV9 and TRBJ2-2; D is undetermined. The ends were cut back, 0 bases at V and 6 bases at J, with 3 bases in the middle. CDR3 size: 12 residues. Germline V gives CDR1 SGDLS, CDR2 YYNGEE. As DNA, the CDR3 is TGTGCCAGCAGCGTAGTCCCCGGGGAGCTGTTTTTT. As protein: CASSVVPGELFF.

The rearrangement uses TRBV28 and TRBJ1-2; D gene uncertain. Germline assignment: CDR1 MDHEN and CDR2 SYDVKM. This CDR3 has 15 amino acids. Trimming cost V 2 bases and J 6 bases, with 16 bases left between them. CDR3 sequence: CASSLGWGRQNGYTF. The DNA of the CDR3 is TGTGCCAGCAGTTTAGGTTGGGGTCGGCAGAATGGCTACACCTTC.

The CDR3, as DNA: TGTGCCAGAAGCTTGGTAACGGGCCCGTCCACTGAAGCTTTCTTT. It codes for CARSLVTGPSTEAFF. The rearrangement links TRBV5-3 to TRBJ1-1; D is unresolved. TRBV5-3 is known as an ORF, though its function is uncertain. The CDR3 extends over 15 amino acids. The germline V and J ends were trimmed by 0 bases and 4 bases, with 13 bases remaining between them.

The chain uses TRBV6-5 and TRBJ2-5; weak D call: TRBD1 (6 bases). The V end lost 2 bases, the J end lost 8 bases, and 15 bases lay between the germline ends. CDR3 size: 14 residues. Germline V gene data show CDR1 as MNHEY and CDR2 as SVGAGI. CDR3 loop: CASSYTGTRDTQYF. Here the CDR3 DNA reads TGTGCCAGCAGTTACACAGGGACAAGAGACACCCAGTACTTC.

The rearrangement joins TRBV7-2 to TRBJ2-3; TRBD2 matches 8 bases. This CDR3 comprises 16 residues. Germline V gene sequence: CDR1 SGHTA, CDR2 FQGNSA. V dropped 2 bases and J dropped 9; count of bases not matched to a gene: 13. CDR3 sequence (DNA): TGTGCCAGCAGCTTAATCCCAACTAGCGGTGAAGAAACGCAGTATTTT. Amino acid sequence: CASSLIPTSGEETQYF.